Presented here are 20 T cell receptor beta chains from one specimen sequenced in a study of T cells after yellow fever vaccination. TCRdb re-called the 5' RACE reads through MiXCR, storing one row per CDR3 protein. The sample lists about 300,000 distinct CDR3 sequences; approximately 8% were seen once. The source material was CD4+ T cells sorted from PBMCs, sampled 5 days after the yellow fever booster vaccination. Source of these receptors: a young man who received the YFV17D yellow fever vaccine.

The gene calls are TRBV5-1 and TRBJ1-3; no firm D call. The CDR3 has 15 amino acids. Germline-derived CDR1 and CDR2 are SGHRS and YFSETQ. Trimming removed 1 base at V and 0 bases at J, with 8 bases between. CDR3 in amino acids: CASSLMGYSGNTIYF. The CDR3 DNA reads TGCGCCAGCAGCTTGATGGGCTACTCTGGAAACACCATATATTTT. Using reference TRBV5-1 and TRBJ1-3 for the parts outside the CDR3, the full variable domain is KAGVTQTPRYLIKTRGQQVTLSCSPISGHRSVSWYQQTPGQGLQFLFEYFSETQRNKGNFPGRFSGRQFSNSRSEMNVSTLELGDSALYLCASSLMGYSGNTIYFGEGSWLTVV.

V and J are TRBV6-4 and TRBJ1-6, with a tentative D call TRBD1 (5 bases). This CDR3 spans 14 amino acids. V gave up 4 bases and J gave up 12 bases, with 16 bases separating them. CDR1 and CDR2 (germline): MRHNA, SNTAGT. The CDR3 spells CASSARQGSGPLHF. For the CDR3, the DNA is TGTGCCAGCAGTGCTCGGCAGGGTAGCGGACCCCTCCACTTT.

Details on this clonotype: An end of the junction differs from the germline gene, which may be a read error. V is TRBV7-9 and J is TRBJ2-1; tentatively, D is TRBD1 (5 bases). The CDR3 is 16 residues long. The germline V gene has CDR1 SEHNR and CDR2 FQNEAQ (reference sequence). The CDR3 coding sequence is TGTGACAGCAACCACCTAAGGGGCCAGGGAAATAATGAGCAGTTCTTC. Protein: CDSNHLRGQGNNEQFF.

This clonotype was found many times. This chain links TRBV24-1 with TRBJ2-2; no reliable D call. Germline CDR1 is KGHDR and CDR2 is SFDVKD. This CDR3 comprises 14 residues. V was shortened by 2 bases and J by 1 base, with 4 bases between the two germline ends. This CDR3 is CATSDYENTGELFF. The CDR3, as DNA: TGTGCCACCAGTGATTATGAGAACACCGGGGAGCTGTTTTTT.

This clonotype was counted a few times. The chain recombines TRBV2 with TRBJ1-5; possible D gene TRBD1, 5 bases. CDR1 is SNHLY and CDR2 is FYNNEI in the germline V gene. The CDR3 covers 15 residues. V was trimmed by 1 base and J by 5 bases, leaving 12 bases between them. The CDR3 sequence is CASSEGREPHQPQHF. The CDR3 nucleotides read TGTGCCAGCAGTGAAGGCAGGGAGCCCCATCAGCCCCAGCATTTT.

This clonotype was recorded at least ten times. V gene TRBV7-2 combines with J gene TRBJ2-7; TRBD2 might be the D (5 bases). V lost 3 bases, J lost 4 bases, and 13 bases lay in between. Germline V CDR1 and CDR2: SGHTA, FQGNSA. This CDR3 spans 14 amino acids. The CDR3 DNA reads TGTGCCAGCAGCTTCGGGGTCGGAGGTTACGAGCAGTACGTC. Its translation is CASSFGVGGYEQYV.

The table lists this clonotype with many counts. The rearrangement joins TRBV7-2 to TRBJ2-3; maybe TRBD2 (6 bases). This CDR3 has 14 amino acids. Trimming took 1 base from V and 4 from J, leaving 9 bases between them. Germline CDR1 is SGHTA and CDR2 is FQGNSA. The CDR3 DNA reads TGTGCCAGCAGCTTAGTATCGGGGGCAGATACGCAGTATTTT. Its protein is CASSLVSGADTQYF.

In DNA, the CDR3 is TGCAGTGCTAGAGATAAGGGGGGGTCGCGAACTGAAGCTTTCTTT. This gives the protein CSARDKGGSRTEAFF. This chain uses TRBV20-1 with TRBJ1-1; TRBD1 might be the D (6 bases). CDR3 length: 15 residues. V lost 0 bases, J lost 5 bases, and 16 bases lay in between. Germline CDR1 and CDR2: DFQATT and SNEGSKA (reference sequence).

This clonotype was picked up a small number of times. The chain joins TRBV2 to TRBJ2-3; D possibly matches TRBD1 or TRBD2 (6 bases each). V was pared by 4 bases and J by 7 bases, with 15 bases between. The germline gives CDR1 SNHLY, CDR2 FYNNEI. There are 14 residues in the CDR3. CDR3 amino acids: CASSVGGGGNTQYF. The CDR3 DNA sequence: TGTGCCAGCAGTGTAGGAGGGGGAGGAAATACGCAGTATTTT.

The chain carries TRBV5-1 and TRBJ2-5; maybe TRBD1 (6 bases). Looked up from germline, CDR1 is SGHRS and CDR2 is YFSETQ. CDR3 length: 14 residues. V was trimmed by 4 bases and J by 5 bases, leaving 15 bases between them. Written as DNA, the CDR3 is TGCGCCAGCAGCACCACAGGGTTGGGTGAGACCCAGTACTTC. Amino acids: CASSTTGLGETQYF.

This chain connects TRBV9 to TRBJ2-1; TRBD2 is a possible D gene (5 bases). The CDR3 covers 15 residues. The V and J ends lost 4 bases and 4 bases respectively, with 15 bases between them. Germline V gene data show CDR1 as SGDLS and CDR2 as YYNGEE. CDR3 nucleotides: TGTGCCAGCAGCCCAACGGGCGGAGGTTACAATGAGCAGTTCTTC. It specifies CASSPTGGGYNEQFF. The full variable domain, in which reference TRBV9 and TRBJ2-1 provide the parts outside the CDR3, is DSGVTQTPKHLITATGQRVTLRCSPRSGDLSVYWYQQSLDQGLQFLIQYYNGEERAKGNILERFSAQQFPDLHSELNLSSLELGDSALYFCASSPTGGGYNEQFFGPGTRLTVL.

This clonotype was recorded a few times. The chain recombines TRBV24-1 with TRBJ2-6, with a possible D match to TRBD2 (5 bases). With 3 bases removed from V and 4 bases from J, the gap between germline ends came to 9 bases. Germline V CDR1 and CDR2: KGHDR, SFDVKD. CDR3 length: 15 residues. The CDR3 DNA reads TGTGCCACCAGTGATGGCGGGTACGGGGCCAACGTCCTGACTTTC. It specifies CATSDGGYGANVLTF.

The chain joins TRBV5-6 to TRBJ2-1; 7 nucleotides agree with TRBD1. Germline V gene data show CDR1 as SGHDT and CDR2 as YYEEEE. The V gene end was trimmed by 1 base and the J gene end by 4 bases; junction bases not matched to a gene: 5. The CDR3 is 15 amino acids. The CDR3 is CASSLLDRLYNEQFF. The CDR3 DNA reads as TGTGCCAGCAGCTTGTTGGACAGGCTTTACAATGAGCAGTTCTTC.

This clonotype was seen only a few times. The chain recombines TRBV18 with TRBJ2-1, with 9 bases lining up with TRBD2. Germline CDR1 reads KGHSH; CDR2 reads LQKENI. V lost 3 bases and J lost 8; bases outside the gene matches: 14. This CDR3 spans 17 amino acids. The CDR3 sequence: CASSPLTSGSNVDEQFF. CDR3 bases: TGTGCCAGCTCACCTTTGACTAGCGGTAGTAATGTAGATGAGCAGTTCTTC.

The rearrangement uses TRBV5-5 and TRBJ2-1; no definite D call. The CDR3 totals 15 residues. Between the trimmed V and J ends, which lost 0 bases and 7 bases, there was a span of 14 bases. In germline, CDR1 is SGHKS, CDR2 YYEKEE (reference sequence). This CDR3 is CASSLGPIPGNEQFF. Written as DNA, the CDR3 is TGTGCCAGCAGCTTGGGGCCCATACCCGGGAATGAGCAGTTCTTC.

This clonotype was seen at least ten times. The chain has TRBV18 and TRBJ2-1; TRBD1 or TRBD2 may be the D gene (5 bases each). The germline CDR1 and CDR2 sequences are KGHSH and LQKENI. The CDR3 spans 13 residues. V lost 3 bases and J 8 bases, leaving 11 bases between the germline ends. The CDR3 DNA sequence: TGTGCCAGCTCACCGGGGACGGGCGATGAGCAGTTCTTC. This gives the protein CASSPGTGDEQFF.

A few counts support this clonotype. The CDR3, as DNA: TGTGCCACCAGTGATTTGGATGGGACCGCGAGTAGAGATACGCAGTATTTT. Translated: CATSDLDGTASRDTQYF. This chain joins TRBV24-1 and TRBJ2-3; D is possibly TRBD1 or TRBD2 (5 bases each). CDR1 and CDR2 (germline): KGHDR, SFDVKD. The CDR3 covers 17 residues. Trimming left V 0 bases short and J 5 bases short, with 17 bases between.

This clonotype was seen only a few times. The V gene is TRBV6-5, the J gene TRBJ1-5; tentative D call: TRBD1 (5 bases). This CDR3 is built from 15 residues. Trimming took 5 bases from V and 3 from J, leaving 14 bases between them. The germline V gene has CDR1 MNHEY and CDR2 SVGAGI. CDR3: CASSGGRFVNQPQHF. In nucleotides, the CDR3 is TGTGCCAGCAGTGGGGGACGGTTCGTCAATCAGCCCCAGCATTTT.

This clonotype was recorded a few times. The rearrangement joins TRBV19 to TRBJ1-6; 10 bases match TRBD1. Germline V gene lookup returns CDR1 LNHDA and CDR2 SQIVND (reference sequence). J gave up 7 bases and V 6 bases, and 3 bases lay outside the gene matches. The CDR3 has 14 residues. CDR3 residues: CASRTDRGNSPLHF. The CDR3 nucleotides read TGTGCCAGTAGAACGGACAGGGGGAATTCACCCCTCCACTTT. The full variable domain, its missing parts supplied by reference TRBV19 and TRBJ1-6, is DGGITQSPKYLFRKEGQNVTLSCEQNLNHDAMYWYRQDPGQGLRLIYYSQIVNDFQKGDIAEGYSVSREKKESFPLTVTSAQKNPTAFYLCASRTDRGNSPLHFGNGTRLTVT.

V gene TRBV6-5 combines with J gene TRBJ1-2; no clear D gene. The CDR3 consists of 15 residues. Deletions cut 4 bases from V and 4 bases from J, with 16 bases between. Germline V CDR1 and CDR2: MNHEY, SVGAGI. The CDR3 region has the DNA TGTGCCAGCAGTTTCGACCGGCGGGCCCGCTATGGCTACACCTTC. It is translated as CASSFDRRARYGYTF.